Presented here are 21 T cell receptor beta chains from one specimen sequenced in a study of blood T cell repertoires in COVID-19. Sequencing was performed with immunoSEQ multiplex PCR; in TCRdb, only in-frame clones are kept and a portion is missing. The repertoire has 84,000 or so clones, about 80% of them found once; the top ten carry 12%. The sequenced material came from peripheral blood. These receptors all stem from a woman between 35 and 50 years old with active or convalescent COVID-19.

This clone has only one observation. The chain is built from TRBV9 and TRBJ2-2; 9 bases align to TRBD2. Germline CDR1 reads SGDLS; CDR2 reads YYNGEE. After removal of 0 bases from V and 5 bases from J, the junction contained 11 bases not matched to a gene. This CDR3 has 18 amino acids. The CDR3 region has the DNA TGTGCCAGCAGCGTAGTACCTGAGACTAGCGGTGGTACCGGGGAGCTGTTTTTT. This encodes CASSVVPETSGGTGELFF.

The chain couples TRBV5-1 to TRBJ2-4, with D maybe TRBD2 (5 bases). V gave up 4 bases and J gave up 1 base, with 12 bases separating them. CDR1 is SGHRS and CDR2 is YFSETQ in the germline V gene. The CDR3 runs 15 residues. CDR3 DNA sequence: TGCGCCAGCAGCCCCGCGGGCGGGGCCAAAAACATTCAGTACTTC. Amino acids: CASSPAGGAKNIQYF.

This chain links TRBV4-1 with TRBJ2-7, with D possibly being TRBD1 (5 bases). Trimming stripped 0 bases from V and 4 bases from J, with 10 bases between. In germline, CDR1 is MGHRA, CDR2 YSYEKL. This CDR3 is 14 amino acids long. CDR3 bases: TGCGCCAGCAGCCAAGACCCAGGGTTTTACGAGCAGTACTTC. Its protein is CASSQDPGFYEQYF.

DNA of the CDR3: TGCAGCGCTGTGACAGGGGCAAATGAAAAACTGTTTTTT. Translation gives CSAVTGANEKLFF. This chain connects TRBV29-1 to TRBJ1-4, with TRBD1 matching 8 bases. The CDR3 is made up of 13 amino acids. The junction had 6 bases not matched to a gene; V was cut back by 7 bases and J by 5 bases. Germline V gives CDR1 SQVTM, CDR2 ANQGSEA.

The chain is built from TRBV6-5 and TRBJ2-2; a possible D gene is TRBD1 (6 bases). Germline V gives CDR1 MNHEY, CDR2 SVGAGI. The CDR3 extends over 13 amino acids. Trimming removed 6 bases from V and 1 base from J, with 6 bases in between. The CDR3 bases are TGTGCCAGCAGGACAGGGAACACCGGGGAGCTGTTTTTT. Amino acid sequence: CASRTGNTGELFF.

CDR3 protein: CASSFAGEIYNEQFF. CDR3 sequence (DNA): TGTGCCAGCTCTTTCGCGGGAGAAATCTACAATGAGCAGTTCTTC. V usage is TRBV6-5 and J usage is TRBJ2-1; 7 nucleotides align to TRBD2. CDR3 length equals 15 residues. Trimming took 8 bases from V and 3 from J; bases not matched to a gene: 10. Germline CDR1 MNHEY, CDR2 SVGAGI.

V gene TRBV9 combines with J gene TRBJ2-7; 7 positions match TRBD2. The CDR3 has 13 residues. Germline CDR1 reads SGDLS; CDR2 reads YYNGEE. Trimming removed 7 bases from V and 5 bases from J; junction bases left unmatched: 9. CDR3 DNA sequence: TGTGCCAGCGGGCCAGCGGGACGCCACGAGCAGTACTTC. This translates into CASGPAGRHEQYF.

As for this clone: The same CDR3 also results from other DNA sequences found in this sample. The gene calls are TRBV9 and TRBJ2-2; TRBD2 aligns across 8 bases. From germline, CDR1 is SGDLS and CDR2 YYNGEE. Germline trimming cut 2 bases from V and 1 base from J; bases unmatched to any gene: 4. The CDR3 spans 16 residues. CDR3 nucleotides: TGTGCCAGCAGCGTTCAGCGGGGGAGGAACACCGGGGAGCTGTTTTTT. Encoded protein: CASSVQRGRNTGELFF.

V is TRBV18 and J is TRBJ2-7; 11 bases map to TRBD2. The CDR3 totals 14 residues. Germline CDR1 reads KGHSH; CDR2 reads LQKENI. V lost 3 bases and J lost 4; bases outside the gene matches: 2. The DNA for the CDR3 is TGTGCCAGCTCACCGGCTAGCGGGAGGTACGAGCAGTACTTC. Translation gives CASSPASGRYEQYF.

V and J are TRBV13 and TRBJ2-7, with 9 bases fitting TRBD2. Trimming cost V 10 bases and J 2 bases; bases outside gene matches: 3. CDR1 is PRHDT, CDR2 FYEKMQ, per germline (reference sequence). This CDR3 spans 12 amino acids. The DNA for the CDR3 is TGTGCCACTTCTAGCGGGGCCTACGAGCAGTACTTC. It translates to CATSSGAYEQYF.

The J gene is TRBJ1-4, the V gene TRBV12-3 or TRBV12-4; D possibly corresponds to TRBD1 (6 bases). This CDR3 comprises 11 residues. V was trimmed by 5 bases and J by 11 bases, leaving 9 bases between them. CDR3 in amino acids: CASSAGEKLFF. The CDR3 DNA follows: TGTGCCAGCAGTGCAGGGGAGAAACTGTTTTTT.

This chain uses TRBV5-1 with TRBJ2-1, with D possibly TRBD1 on 6 matching bases. CDR3 size: 15 residues. V was pared by 4 bases and J by 10 bases, with 21 bases between. Germline lookup yields CDR1 SGHRS and CDR2 YFSETQ. This CDR3 reads CASSLEGVGAREQFF. The CDR3 DNA reads TGCGCCAGCAGCCTAGAGGGGGTTGGAGCAAGGGAGCAGTTCTTC.

The rearrangement uses TRBV2 and TRBJ2-7; maybe TRBD1 (6 bases). The CDR3 extends over 13 amino acids. Trimming left V 8 bases short and J 6 bases short, with 17 bases between. Germline assignment: CDR1 SNHLY and CDR2 FYNNEI. CDR3 sequence (DNA): TGTGCCAGCGCCGCCAGGGGCCCTCGCGAGCAGTACTTC. It yields the protein CASAARGPREQYF.

The chain joins TRBV6-5 to TRBJ1-1, with D perhaps matching TRBD1 (6 bases). Germline V gene sequence: CDR1 MNHEY, CDR2 SVGAGI. This CDR3 is 14 amino acids long. V was shortened by 2 bases and J by 4 bases, with 11 bases between the two germline ends. DNA of the CDR3: TGTGCCAGCAGTTACAGGGGGTTGGGCACTGAAGCTTTCTTT. Its protein product is CASSYRGLGTEAFF.

CDR3 region: CSVQDIYEQYF. The CDR3 nucleotides read TGCAGCGTTCAGGATATCTACGAGCAGTACTTC. The chain couples TRBV29-1 to TRBJ2-7; D unclear. The CDR3 totals 11 residues. The V gene lost 5 bases and the J gene lost 3 bases, with 8 bases spanning the gap. Germline lookup yields CDR1 SQVTM and CDR2 ANQGSEA.

The chain joins TRBV6-2 or TRBV6-3 to TRBJ2-1; a weak D match, TRBD2 (5 bases). CDR1 and CDR2 from the germline V gene are MNHEY and SVGEGT. V was clipped by 1 base and J by 6 bases, with 10 bases between them. The CDR3 totals 14 residues. DNA for the CDR3: TGTGCCAGCAGTTACTGGTCTAGCCCCAATGAGCAGTTCTTC. Amino acids: CASSYWSSPNEQFF.

The J gene is TRBJ1-2, the V gene TRBV5-1; a possible D gene is TRBD1 (6 bases). V was pared by 0 bases and J by 4 bases, with 16 bases between. CDR3 size: 16 residues. Per the germline V gene, CDR1 is SGHRS and CDR2 is YFSETQ. The CDR3 region has the DNA TGCGCCAGCAGCTTGGCCGGGGCGAGGGGGGGCTATGGCTACACCTTC. Amino acids: CASSLAGARGGYGYTF. Variable domain in full (rest from reference TRBV5-1 and TRBJ1-2): KAGVTQTPRYLIKTRGQQVTLSCSPISGHRSVSWYQQTPGQGLQFLFEYFSETQRNKGNFPGRFSGRQFSNSRSEMNVSTLELGDSALYLCASSLAGARGGYGYTFGSGTRLTVV.

This chain links TRBV7-6 with TRBJ2-7; 8 bases map to TRBD1. V dropped 4 bases and J dropped 4; count of bases not matched to a gene: 15. Germline V CDR1 and CDR2: SGHVS, FNYEAQ. This CDR3 contains 17 residues. CDR3 nucleotide sequence: TGTGCCAGCAGCTCAAGACCAACCGGGACAGGTTATTACGAGCAGTACTTC. Amino acids: CASSSRPTGTGYYEQYF.

The chain has TRBV7-9 and TRBJ2-3, with 7 bases identical to TRBD1. Losses at the gene ends were 3 bases for V and 7 bases for J; bases not matched to a gene: 7. The CDR3 covers 14 residues. CDR1 is SEHNR and CDR2 is FQNEAQ in the germline V gene (reference sequence). In nucleotides, the CDR3 is TGTGCCAGCAGCTTCCTACAGGGGCCAAATACGCAGTATTTT. Amino acids: CASSFLQGPNTQYF.

This clone was detected a few times. CDR3 nucleotide sequence: TGCGCCAGCAGTGAGTTGAGTCATCGGGAGACCCAGTACTTC. Amino acids: CASSELSHRETQYF. The V gene is TRBV10-2, the J gene TRBJ2-5; D unclear. The germline V gene has CDR1 WSHSY and CDR2 SAAADI. The CDR3 totals 14 residues. V was shortened by 1 base and J by 5 bases, with 11 bases between the two germline ends.

Of note for this clone: This CDR3 is also generated by other DNA sequences in the sample. This chain connects TRBV5-6 to TRBJ2-7, with unresolved D. V lost 0 bases and J 0 bases, leaving 4 bases between the germline ends. The germline gives CDR1 SGHDT, CDR2 YYEEEE. CDR3 size: 13 residues. CDR3 protein: CASSLASSYEQYF. The DNA of the CDR3 is TGTGCCAGCAGCTTGGCGAGCTCCTACGAGCAGTACTTC.